This is a list of T cell receptor beta chains from one sample in a study of T cell repertoires in cytomegalovirus infection. No antigen has been identified for these receptors. TCRdb analysed the reads with MiXCR anew, one entry per CDR3 protein. The repertoire consists of some 940,000 distinct CDR3 sequences, with 30% to 40% occurring once and the leading ten covering about an eighth. Sequencing used cultured CD8+ T cells from PBMCs, obtained from culture after CMV antigen stimulation. These receptors were obtained from a human donor in good health (CMV status not recorded). Some clones in this sample may be carry-over from other donors' samples. The CDR3 runs from the conserved cysteine through the conserved F or W. Each record gives: clone size, J gene, D gene, V gene, CDR3 protein, CDR3 DNA. The D gene is left open where the match is weak. Size values are once, few and many counts, or a class for expanded clones, and some rows have none.

abundance: few
j_gene: TRBJ2-1
d_gene: TRBD1
v_gene: TRBV27
CDR3aa: CASSLTLRGGGEQFF
CDR3nt: TGTGCCAGCAGTTTAACCTTACGAGGGGGCGGTGAGCAGTTCTTC

abundance: -
j_gene: TRBJ2-3
d_gene: -
v_gene: TRBV28
CDR3aa: CASRRRDSNPSTDTQYF
CDR3nt: TGTGCCAGCCGCCGCAGAGATAGCAACCCTAGCACAGATACGCAGTATTTT

abundance: -
j_gene: TRBJ2-1
d_gene: TRBD2
v_gene: TRBV5-4
CDR3aa: CASSSGRADNEQFF
CDR3nt: TGTGCCAGCAGCTCCGGGAGGGCAGACAATGAGCAGTTCTTC

abundance: few
j_gene: TRBJ2-2
d_gene: TRBD2
v_gene: TRBV7-9
CDR3aa: CASSGGGGEAGELFF
CDR3nt: TGTGCCAGCAGCGGCGGGGGTGGAGAAGCCGGGGAGCTGTTTTTT

abundance: few
j_gene: TRBJ2-1
d_gene: -
v_gene: TRBV6-1
CDR3aa: CASSKTPLSYNEQFF
CDR3nt: TGTGCCAGCAGTAAGACACCTCTCTCCTACAATGAGCAGTTCTTC

abundance: many
j_gene: TRBJ2-7
d_gene: -
v_gene: TRBV7-9
CDR3aa: CASSSPGSYEQYF
CDR3nt: TGTGCCAGCAGTTCCCCGGGGTCCTACGAGCAGTACTTC

abundance: few
j_gene: TRBJ1-1
d_gene: -
v_gene: TRBV7-6
CDR3aa: CASSLVGQGEAFF
CDR3nt: TGTGCCAGCAGCTTAGTAGGGCAGGGTGAAGCTTTCTTT

abundance: -
j_gene: TRBJ2-2
d_gene: TRBD1
v_gene: TRBV7-6
CDR3aa: CAKGAGVNTGELFF
CDR3nt: TGTGCTAAGGGGGCAGGAGTGAACACCGGGGAGCTGTTTTTT

abundance: -
j_gene: TRBJ1-1
d_gene: TRBD1
v_gene: TRBV18
CDR3aa: CASSPGQENTEAFF
CDR3nt: TGTGCCAGCTCACCCGGACAGGAGAACACTGAAGCTTTCTTT

abundance: few
j_gene: TRBJ1-1
d_gene: -
v_gene: TRBV19
CDR3aa: CASSIARTGPTEAFF
CDR3nt: TGTGCCAGTAGTATAGCGCGGACGGGGCCCACTGAAGCTTTCTTT

abundance: -
j_gene: TRBJ1-5
d_gene: -
v_gene: TRBV12-3/TRBV12-4
CDR3aa: CASSLAVWQPQHF
CDR3nt: TGTGCCAGCAGTTTAGCGGTTTGGCAGCCCCAGCATTTT

abundance: few
j_gene: TRBJ1-3
d_gene: -
v_gene: TRBV20-1
CDR3aa: CSASPGTLSGNTIYF
CDR3nt: TGCAGTGCTAGCCCGGGGACGCTCTCTGGAAACACCATATATTTT

abundance: -
j_gene: TRBJ2-2
d_gene: -
v_gene: TRBV7-9
CDR3aa: CASSLGEGAGELFF
CDR3nt: TGTGCCAGCAGCTTGGGGGAAGGTGCCGGGGAGCTGTTTTTT

abundance: many
j_gene: TRBJ2-7
d_gene: -
v_gene: TRBV7-2
CDR3aa: CASSLDTGQGNEQYF
CDR3nt: TGTGCCAGCAGCTTAGATACAGGGCAGGGGAACGAGCAGTACTTC

abundance: -
j_gene: TRBJ2-1
d_gene: TRBD1
v_gene: TRBV6-5
CDR3aa: CASTARQGPWSSYNEQFF
CDR3nt: TGTGCCAGTACCGCCCGACAGGGCCCCTGGTCCTCCTACAATGAGCAGTTCTTC

abundance: few
j_gene: TRBJ1-2
d_gene: -
v_gene: TRBV6-5
CDR3aa: CASSSQLNYGYTF
CDR3nt: TGTGCCAGCAGTTCACAGTTGAACTATGGCTACACCTTC

abundance: few
j_gene: TRBJ1-2
d_gene: -
v_gene: TRBV4-2
CDR3aa: CASSQEGQSNYGYTF
CDR3nt: TGTGCCAGCAGCCAAGAAGGCCAGTCCAACTATGGCTACACCTTC

abundance: -
j_gene: TRBJ1-4
d_gene: -
v_gene: TRBV7-9
CDR3aa: CASSPFYEKLFF
CDR3nt: TGTGCCAGCAGCCCTTTTTATGAAAAACTGTTTTTT

abundance: once
j_gene: TRBJ2-2
d_gene: -
v_gene: TRBV19
CDR3aa: CASSMGSGELFF
CDR3nt: TGTGCCAGTAGTATGGGTTCCGGGGAGCTGTTTTTT

abundance: medium-sized
j_gene: TRBJ2-1
d_gene: TRBD1
v_gene: TRBV7-8
CDR3aa: CASRFTSGTGDRGEQFF
CDR3nt: TGTGCCAGCAGGTTCACCTCCGGGACAGGGGATCGTGGTGAGCAGTTCTTC

abundance: few
j_gene: TRBJ1-1
d_gene: -
v_gene: TRBV7-9
CDR3aa: CASSFSRGEAFF
CDR3nt: TGTGCCAGCAGCTTTTCCAGGGGAGAAGCTTTCTTT

abundance: -
j_gene: TRBJ2-4
d_gene: -
v_gene: TRBV6-5
CDR3aa: CASSYWNDGLAKNIQYF
CDR3nt: TGTGCCAGCAGTTACTGGAACGACGGATTAGCCAAAAACATTCAGTACTTC

abundance: -
j_gene: TRBJ2-1
d_gene: -
v_gene: TRBV9
CDR3aa: CASSASDNEQFF
CDR3nt: TGTGCCAGCAGCGCCTCGGACAATGAGCAGTTCTTC

abundance: -
j_gene: TRBJ1-1
d_gene: -
v_gene: TRBV19
CDR3aa: CASSMSRRGTNEAFF
CDR3nt: TGTGCCAGTAGTATGTCGAGAAGAGGGACAAATGAAGCTTTCTTT

abundance: -
j_gene: TRBJ1-4
d_gene: -
v_gene: TRBV12-5
CDR3aa: CASGFPRAGEKLFF
CDR3nt: TGTGCTAGTGGTTTCCCTCGGGCCGGTGAAAAACTGTTTTTT

abundance: few
j_gene: TRBJ2-1
d_gene: -
v_gene: TRBV2
CDR3aa: CASSQGIWDEQFF
CDR3nt: TGTGCCAGCAGTCAGGGAATTTGGGATGAGCAGTTCTTC

abundance: once
j_gene: TRBJ2-1
d_gene: TRBD2
v_gene: TRBV28
CDR3aa: CASSLTSGSGEQFF
CDR3nt: TGTGCCAGCAGTTTAACTAGCGGGTCAGGGGAGCAGTTCTTC

abundance: -
j_gene: TRBJ1-5
d_gene: -
v_gene: TRBV6-4
CDR3aa: CASSDSFLGHYSNQPQHF
CDR3nt: TGTGCCAGCAGTGACTCTTTCCTGGGACACTATAGCAATCAGCCCCAGCATTTT

abundance: -
j_gene: TRBJ1-1
d_gene: -
v_gene: TRBV6-2/TRBV6-3
CDR3aa: CASRGTGTEAFF
CDR3nt: TGTGCCAGCAGGGGTACCGGGACTGAAGCTTTCTTT

abundance: many
j_gene: TRBJ2-2
d_gene: TRBD1
v_gene: TRBV7-8
CDR3aa: CASSPGTARELFF
CDR3nt: TGTGCCAGCAGCCCCGGGACAGCTCGGGAGCTGTTTTTT

abundance: -
j_gene: TRBJ1-1
d_gene: -
v_gene: TRBV24-1
CDR3aa: CATSDGRGTEAFF
CDR3nt: TGTGCCACCAGTGATGGGAGAGGCACTGAAGCTTTCTTT

abundance: few
j_gene: TRBJ2-5
d_gene: TRBD1
v_gene: TRBV20-1
CDR3aa: CSARVQGFGETQYF
CDR3nt: TGCAGTGCTAGAGTACAGGGGTTCGGGGAGACCCAGTACTTC

abundance: few
j_gene: TRBJ1-5
d_gene: -
v_gene: TRBV12-3/TRBV12-4
CDR3aa: CASSSLTEGYQPQHF
CDR3nt: TGTGCCAGCAGTTCCCTGACAGAAGGATATCAGCCCCAGCATTTT

abundance: -
j_gene: TRBJ2-5
d_gene: -
v_gene: TRBV11-3
CDR3aa: CASSSFDGNKETQYF
CDR3nt: TGTGCCAGCAGCTCATTCGATGGCAATAAAGAGACCCAGTACTTC

abundance: few
j_gene: TRBJ1-1
d_gene: -
v_gene: TRBV5-6
CDR3aa: CASSFPGGGSNTEAFF
CDR3nt: TGTGCCAGCAGCTTTCCGGGCGGCGGTTCGAACACTGAAGCTTTCTTT

abundance: few
j_gene: TRBJ2-5
d_gene: -
v_gene: TRBV5-6
CDR3aa: CASSLDPASKTQYF
CDR3nt: TGTGCCAGCAGCTTGGATCCAGCCTCAAAGACCCAGTACTTC

abundance: few
j_gene: TRBJ2-1
d_gene: -
v_gene: TRBV4-1
CDR3aa: CASSQTVSSYNEQFF
CDR3nt: TGCGCCAGCAGCCAAACAGTGAGCTCCTACAATGAGCAGTTCTTC

abundance: -
j_gene: TRBJ2-7
d_gene: -
v_gene: TRBV6-6
CDR3aa: CASSYPGLYEQYF
CDR3nt: TGTGCCAGCAGTTACCCGGGACTCTACGAGCAGTACTTC

abundance: few
j_gene: TRBJ1-2
d_gene: -
v_gene: TRBV7-4
CDR3aa: CAGQGTVYGYTF
CDR3nt: TGTGCCGGGCAGGGGACCGTCTATGGCTACACCTTC

abundance: -
j_gene: TRBJ2-4
d_gene: -
v_gene: TRBV20-1
CDR3aa: CSARDRTEGAKNIQYF
CDR3nt: TGCAGTGCTAGAGATAGGACAGAGGGAGCCAAAAACATTCAGTACTTC

abundance: few
j_gene: TRBJ2-3
d_gene: TRBD2
v_gene: TRBV11-3
CDR3aa: CASSLGASGVTDTQYF
CDR3nt: TGTGCCAGCAGCTTAGGCGCTAGCGGGGTCACAGATACGCAGTATTTT

abundance: many
j_gene: TRBJ2-3
d_gene: -
v_gene: TRBV10-2
CDR3aa: CASSMVMEGQPTDTQYF
CDR3nt: TGCGCCAGCAGCATGGTAATGGAGGGACAACCCACAGATACGCAGTATTTT

abundance: -
j_gene: TRBJ2-1
d_gene: TRBD2
v_gene: TRBV10-3
CDR3aa: CAISGLAGSSYNEQFF
CDR3nt: TGTGCCATCAGTGGACTAGCGGGGAGCTCCTACAATGAGCAGTTCTTC

abundance: few
j_gene: TRBJ1-2
d_gene: -
v_gene: TRBV7-3
CDR3aa: CASSLFGGDYGYTF
CDR3nt: TGTGCCAGCAGCTTATTTGGGGGCGACTATGGCTACACCTTC

abundance: -
j_gene: TRBJ2-1
d_gene: -
v_gene: TRBV11-3
CDR3aa: CASSLEFDGNEQFF
CDR3nt: TGTGCCAGCAGCTTAGAATTCGACGGGAATGAGCAGTTCTTC

abundance: -
j_gene: TRBJ2-5
d_gene: -
v_gene: TRBV12-3/TRBV12-4
CDR3aa: CASSLAPGEGPQETQYF
CDR3nt: TGTGCCAGCAGTTTAGCCCCCGGGGAAGGTCCGCAAGAGACCCAGTACTTC

abundance: -
j_gene: TRBJ1-1
d_gene: -
v_gene: TRBV14
CDR3aa: CASSRYGEAEAFF
CDR3nt: TGTGCCAGCAGCCGTTACGGGGAGGCTGAAGCTTTCTTT

abundance: few
j_gene: TRBJ1-4
d_gene: TRBD1
v_gene: TRBV27
CDR3aa: CASTFTGGAYEKLFF
CDR3nt: TGTGCCAGCACCTTTACAGGGGGCGCATATGAAAAACTGTTTTTT

abundance: many
j_gene: TRBJ2-7
d_gene: -
v_gene: TRBV12-3/TRBV12-4
CDR3aa: CASSNRPTYEQYF
CDR3nt: TGTGCCAGCAGTAACAGACCCACCTACGAGCAGTACTTC

abundance: -
j_gene: TRBJ1-1
d_gene: -
v_gene: TRBV6-7
CDR3aa: CASSSPVGTEAFF
CDR3nt: TGTGCCAGCAGTTCTCCGGTGGGCACTGAAGCTTTCTTT

abundance: many
j_gene: TRBJ2-3
d_gene: -
v_gene: TRBV7-6
CDR3aa: CASSEEVSDTQYF
CDR3nt: TGTGCCAGCAGCGAAGAGGTTTCAGATACGCAGTATTTT

abundance: once
j_gene: TRBJ2-4
d_gene: -
v_gene: TRBV2
CDR3aa: CASSPQRGTKNIQYF
CDR3nt: TGTGCCAGCAGCCCCCAACGAGGAACCAAAAACATTCAGTACTTC

abundance: -
j_gene: TRBJ2-1
d_gene: -
v_gene: TRBV28
CDR3aa: CASTTSRVVNEQFF
CDR3nt: TGTGCCAGTACCACGAGTAGGGTAGTCAATGAGCAGTTCTTC

abundance: many
j_gene: TRBJ2-7
d_gene: -
v_gene: TRBV27
CDR3aa: CASSPTAYEQYF
CDR3nt: TGTGCCAGCAGTCCCACAGCCTACGAGCAGTACTTC

abundance: -
j_gene: TRBJ2-1
d_gene: -
v_gene: TRBV7-9
CDR3aa: CASKTGGGPNEQFF
CDR3nt: TGTGCCAGCAAGACAGGAGGGGGGCCCAATGAGCAGTTCTTC

abundance: -
j_gene: TRBJ1-1
d_gene: -
v_gene: TRBV19
CDR3aa: CASSTGRQNTEAFF
CDR3nt: TGTGCCAGTAGTACCGGAAGGCAGAACACTGAAGCTTTCTTT

abundance: -
j_gene: TRBJ2-1
d_gene: TRBD2
v_gene: TRBV10-2
CDR3aa: CASSESTSSGNEQFF
CDR3nt: TGCGCCAGCAGTGAGTCCACTTCTAGCGGCAATGAGCAGTTCTTC

abundance: few
j_gene: TRBJ1-1
d_gene: -
v_gene: TRBV9
CDR3aa: CASNPIGERSTEAFF
CDR3nt: TGTGCCAGCAACCCAATAGGGGAGCGGAGCACTGAAGCTTTCTTT

abundance: -
j_gene: TRBJ1-1
d_gene: -
v_gene: TRBV19
CDR3aa: CASSPDVYTEAFF
CDR3nt: TGTGCCAGTAGTCCGGACGTATACACTGAAGCTTTCTTT